This TCR beta chain appears in the sequencing data of a study of blood T cell repertoires in COVID-19. Assay: immunoSEQ multiplex PCR; the TCRdb copy retains only in-frame clones and omits some. The sample yields about 480,000 clones, 75% to 90% seen once. The sequenced material came from peripheral blood. The TCR sequence derives from a young man with COVID-19, enrolled during active disease.

The CDR3, as DNA: TGTGCCAGCAGTGCGGGGTACTCCTACGAGCAGTACTTC. The encoded protein is CASSAGYSYEQYF. The chain carries TRBV27 and TRBJ2-7; D perhaps matches TRBD2 (6 bases). V lost 5 bases to trimming and J lost 0 bases, with 8 bases between them. The CDR3 length is 13 residues. CDR1 and CDR2 (germline): MNHEY, SMNVEV (reference sequence).